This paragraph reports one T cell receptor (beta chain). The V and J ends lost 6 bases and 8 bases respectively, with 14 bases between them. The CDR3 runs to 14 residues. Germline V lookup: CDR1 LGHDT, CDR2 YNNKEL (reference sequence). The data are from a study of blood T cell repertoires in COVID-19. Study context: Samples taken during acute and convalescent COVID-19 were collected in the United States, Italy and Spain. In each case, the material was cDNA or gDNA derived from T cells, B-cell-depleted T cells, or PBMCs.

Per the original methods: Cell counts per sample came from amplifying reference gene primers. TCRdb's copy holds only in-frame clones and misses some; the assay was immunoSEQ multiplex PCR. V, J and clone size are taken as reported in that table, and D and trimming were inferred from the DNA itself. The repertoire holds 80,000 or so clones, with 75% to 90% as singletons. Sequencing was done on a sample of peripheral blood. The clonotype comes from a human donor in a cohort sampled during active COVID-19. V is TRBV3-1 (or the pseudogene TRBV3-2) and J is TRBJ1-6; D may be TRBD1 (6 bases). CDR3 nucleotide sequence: TGTGCCAGCAGTCCAGGGGACAAGGATTCACCCCTCCACTTT. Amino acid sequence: CASSPGDKDSPLHF.